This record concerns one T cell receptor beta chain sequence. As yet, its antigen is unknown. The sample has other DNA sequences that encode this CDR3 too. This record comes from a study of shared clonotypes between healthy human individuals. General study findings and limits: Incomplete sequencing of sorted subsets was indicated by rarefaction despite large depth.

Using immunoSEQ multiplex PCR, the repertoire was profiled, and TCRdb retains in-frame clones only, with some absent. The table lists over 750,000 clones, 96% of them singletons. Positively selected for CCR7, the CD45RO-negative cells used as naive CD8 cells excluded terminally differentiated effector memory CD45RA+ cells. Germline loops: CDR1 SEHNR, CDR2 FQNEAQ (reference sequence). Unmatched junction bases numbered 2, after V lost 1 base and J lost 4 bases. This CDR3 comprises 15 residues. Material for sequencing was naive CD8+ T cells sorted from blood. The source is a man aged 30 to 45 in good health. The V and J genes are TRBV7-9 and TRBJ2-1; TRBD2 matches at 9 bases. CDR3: CASSLGLAGYNEQFF. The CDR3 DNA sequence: TGTGCCAGCAGCTTAGGTCTAGCGGGATACAATGAGCAGTTCTTC. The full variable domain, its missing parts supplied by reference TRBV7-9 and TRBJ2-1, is DTGVSQNPRHKITKRGQNVTFRCDPISEHNRLYWYRQTLGQGPEFLTYFQNEAQLEKSRLLSDRFSAERPKGSFSTLEIQRTEQGDSAMYLCASSLGLAGYNEQFFGPGTRLTVL.